This T cell receptor (beta chain) derives from a study of T cell responses to AZD1222 COVID-19 vaccine. There are 15 residues in the CDR3. Germline CDR1 reads LNHNV; CDR2 reads YYDKDF (reference sequence). V shed 3 bases and J shed 7 bases, with 16 bases lying between them. Only in-frame clones appear in the TCRdb table, and some are missing; sequencing was by immunoSEQ multiplex PCR. The sample consists of 75,000 to 100,000 clones, 70% to 90% of them appearing once. The sequence was collected from an adult in good health. Material: peripheral blood, obtained on day 0 of AZD1222 vaccination. The rearrangement uses TRBV15 and TRBJ2-1, with D possibly matching TRBD1 (6 bases). The CDR3 nucleotides read TGTGCCACCAGCAGGGAGGACAGTAGGCGTAATGAGCAGTTCTTC. It translates to CATSREDSRRNEQFF. Variable domain in full (rest from reference TRBV15 and TRBJ2-1): DAMVIQNPRYQVTQFGKPVTLSCSQTLNHNVMYWYQQKSSQAPKLLFHYYDKDFNNEADTPDNFQSRRPNTSFCFLDIRSPGLGDTAMYLCATSREDSRRNEQFFGPGTRLTVL.